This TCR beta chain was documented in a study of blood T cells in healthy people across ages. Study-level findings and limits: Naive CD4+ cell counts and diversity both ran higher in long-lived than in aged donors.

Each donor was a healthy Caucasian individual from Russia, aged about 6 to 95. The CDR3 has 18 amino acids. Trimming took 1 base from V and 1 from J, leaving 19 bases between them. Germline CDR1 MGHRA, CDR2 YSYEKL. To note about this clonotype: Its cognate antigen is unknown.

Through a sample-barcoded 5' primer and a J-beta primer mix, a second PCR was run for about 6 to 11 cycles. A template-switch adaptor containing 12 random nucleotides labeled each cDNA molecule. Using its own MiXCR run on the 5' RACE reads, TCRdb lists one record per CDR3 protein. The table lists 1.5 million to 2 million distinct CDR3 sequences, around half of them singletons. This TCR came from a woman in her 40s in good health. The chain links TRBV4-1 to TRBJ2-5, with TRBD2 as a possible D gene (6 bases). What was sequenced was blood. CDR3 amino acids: CASSQGLAPGDSQETQYF. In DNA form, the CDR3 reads TGCGCCAGCAGCCAAGGTCTGGCTCCGGGGGACTCCCAAGAGACCCAGTACTTC.